This TCR beta chain was captured by sequencing in a study of identical twins. Losses at the gene ends were 1 base for V and 5 bases for J; bases not matched to a gene: 8. Germline CDR1 LGHNA, CDR2 YSLEER. CDR3 length equals 17 residues. TCRdb ran MiXCR on the 5' RACE reads and lists one entry per CDR3 protein. The sample has a few hundred thousand distinct CDR3 sequences; approximately 8.3% are singletons. Another study also made use of these data, one on yellow fever vaccine responses in identical twins.

The sequence derives from a woman between 18 and 29 years old in good health. The specimen sequenced was CD8+ T cells sorted from blood. V gene TRBV4-3 combines with J gene TRBJ2-5; the match to TRBD2 covers 12 bases. CDR3 amino acids: CASSQALAGGTLETQYF. In nucleotides, the CDR3 is TGCGCCAGCAGCCAAGCTCTAGCGGGAGGGACTTTGGAGACCCAGTACTTC.